Following are 15 T cell receptor beta chains from one sample sequenced in a study of T-cell reconstitution after alpha-beta-depleted transplantation in children. Unique molecular identifiers were built into the TCRbeta library. TCRdb independently ran MiXCR on the PCR reads; one entry per CDR3 protein. The data contain about 1,000,000 distinct CDR3 sequences, roughly 31% of them singletons. The source was PBMCs, mostly from graft donor cells, collected 360 days after TCRalphabeta/CD19-depleted stem cell transplant. The receptors shown here come from a boy under two years old who had a stem cell transplant for SCID, so the T cells may come from the graft donor.

This clonotype was seen more than once but under ten times. This chain connects TRBV28 to TRBJ2-3, with TRBD1 identical over 8 bases. J gave up 6 bases and V 4 bases, and 9 bases lay outside the gene matches. Germline V lookup: CDR1 MDHEN, CDR2 SYDVKM. The CDR3 is 15 amino acids. The CDR3 region is CASSYGTGSFDTQYF. The DNA for the CDR3 is TGTGCCAGCAGTTACGGGACAGGCTCTTTTGATACGCAGTATTTT.

This clonotype has a count of ten or more. V and J are TRBV29-1 and TRBJ2-7; unclear D gene. This CDR3 is 12 amino acids long. Germline CDR1 reads SQVTM; CDR2 reads ANQGSEA. The V end lost 4 bases, the J end lost 1 base, and 8 bases lay between the germline ends. CDR3 region: CSVVGSSYEQYF. The CDR3 coding sequence is TGCAGCGTTGTGGGCAGTTCCTACGAGCAGTACTTC.

This chain links TRBV6-5 with TRBJ2-2, with TRBD2 identical over 12 bases. The junction had 6 bases not matched to a gene; V was cut back by 4 bases and J by 6 bases. Germline CDR1 MNHEY, CDR2 SVGAGI. CDR3 length: 16 amino acids. CDR3 region: CASSFLAGGPSGELFF. The CDR3 DNA sequence: TGTGCCAGCAGTTTCCTAGCGGGGGGGCCCTCCGGGGAGCTGTTTTTT.

This clonotype was observed a few times. V usage is TRBV27 and J usage is TRBJ2-2; unclear D gene. The germline V gene has CDR1 MNHEY and CDR2 SMNVEV (reference sequence). The CDR3 is 18 residues long. V was shortened by 4 bases and J by 6 bases, with 24 bases between the two germline ends. The CDR3 DNA is TGTGCCAGCAGTTCGTTGCCCCTGAGTTGGGGAAGTCCCGGGGAGCTGTTTTTT. Translation gives CASSSLPLSWGSPGELFF.

This clonotype appeared a few times. The chain has TRBV25-1 and TRBJ2-1; maybe TRBD2 (6 bases). The CDR3 spans 15 residues. Trimming shortened V by 4 bases and J by 4 bases, and 14 bases separated the two germline ends. Germline V gene sequence: CDR1 MGHDK, CDR2 SYGVNS. The CDR3, as DNA: TGTGCCAGCAGTGCGGAGGGGCCCTTATACAATGAGCAGTTCTTC. Translating it yields CASSAEGPLYNEQFF.

This chain links TRBV28 with TRBJ2-1, with 7 bases matching TRBD2. Germline CDR1 reads MDHEN; CDR2 reads SYDVKM. The CDR3 runs 16 residues. V gave up 3 bases and J gave up 3 bases; unmatched junction bases: 8. Written as DNA, the CDR3 is TGTGCCAGCAGTTTTGGGCCGGGGGGTGGCTACAATGAGCAGTTCTTC. This translates into CASSFGPGGGYNEQFF.

The J gene is TRBJ2-3, the V gene TRBV5-1; 10 nucleotides agree with TRBD2. V trimming: 4 bases; J trimming: 3 bases; junction bases outside the gene matches: 8. The CDR3 extends over 16 amino acids. Germline CDR1 is SGHRS and CDR2 is YFSETQ. DNA for the CDR3: TGCGCCAGCAGCACTCTAGCGGGGGTGACTACAGATACGCAGTATTTT. It yields the protein CASSTLAGVTTDTQYF.

This chain links TRBV5-1 with TRBJ1-2; no clear D gene. The CDR3 consists of 13 residues. V dropped 5 bases and J dropped 3 bases, with 11 bases sitting between them. Germline loops: CDR1 SGHRS, CDR2 YFSETQ. Here the CDR3 DNA reads TGCGCCAGCAGTAGAGAGGCATACTATGGCTACACCTTC. Its translation is CASSREAYYGYTF. The whole variable domain, filled in from reference TRBV5-1 and TRBJ1-2, reads KAGVTQTPRYLIKTRGQQVTLSCSPISGHRSVSWYQQTPGQGLQFLFEYFSETQRNKGNFPGRFSGRQFSNSRSEMNVSTLELGDSALYLCASSREAYYGYTFGSGTRLTVV.

The chain combines TRBV24-1 with TRBJ1-3; D is possibly TRBD1 (6 bases). In germline, CDR1 is KGHDR, CDR2 SFDVKD. Deletions cut 4 bases from V and 0 bases from J, with 15 bases between. The CDR3 runs 17 residues. CDR3 DNA sequence: TGTGCCACCAGTGAAGGAACAGGGACTTACTCTGGAAACACCATATATTTT. Its protein product is CATSEGTGTYSGNTIYF.

For the CDR3, the DNA is TGTGCCAGCAGTTTAACCGCGAGGGGCGGGGGGCCGTCCGGGGAGCTGTTTTTT. This encodes CASSLTARGGGPSGELFF. This chain links TRBV27 with TRBJ2-2; 8 nucleotides line up with TRBD2. The ends lost 2 bases at V and 6 bases at J; junction bases unmatched: 14. The CDR3 consists of 18 residues. Germline V gives CDR1 MNHEY, CDR2 SMNVEV (reference sequence).

V and J are TRBV20-1 and TRBJ2-7; D is ambiguous. Germline V gene data show CDR1 as DFQATT and CDR2 as SNEGSKA (reference sequence). This CDR3 spans 11 amino acids. V dropped 7 bases and J dropped 9 bases, with 16 bases sitting between them. This CDR3 reads CSVVPVLGQYF. CDR3 bases: TGCAGTGTCGTCCCGGTCCTCGGGCAGTACTTC.

This chain uses TRBV5-1 with TRBJ2-1, with 8 nucleotides matching TRBD2. The CDR3 loop spans 16 amino acids. Germline-derived CDR1 and CDR2 are SGHRS and YFSETQ. After removal of 4 bases from V and 6 bases from J, the junction contained 12 bases not matched to a gene. The CDR3 sequence: CASSLTIGLAGNEQFF. Written as DNA, the CDR3 is TGCGCCAGCAGCCTGACCATCGGTCTAGCGGGCAATGAGCAGTTCTTC.

This chain joins TRBV18 and TRBJ2-5; D is perhaps TRBD1 (5 bases). Germline CDR1 is KGHSH and CDR2 is LQKENI. V lost 7 bases and J lost 0, with 12 bases in between. There are 14 residues in the CDR3. In DNA, the CDR3 is TGTGCCAGCTTTTTACAGGCAGACCAAGAGACCCAGTACTTC. Translation gives CASFLQADQETQYF.

This clonotype was recorded at least ten times. The CDR3 here is CASSLAQGSNQPQHF. CDR3 in DNA: TGTGCCAGCAGTTTAGCCCAGGGTAGCAATCAGCCCCAGCATTTT. The J gene is TRBJ1-5, the V gene TRBV12-3 or TRBV12-4, with D maybe TRBD1 (5 bases). Between the trimmed V and J ends, which lost 0 bases and 0 bases, there was a span of 6 bases. This CDR3 region has 15 residues.

This clonotype was recorded many times. The J gene is TRBJ2-1, the V gene TRBV4-1; D is unresolved. V was clipped by 5 bases and J by 3 bases, with 11 bases between them. Germline lookup yields CDR1 MGHRA and CDR2 YSYEKL. This CDR3 has 14 amino acids. Written as DNA, the CDR3 is TGCGCCAGCAGCTTGGACGGCAGCTACAATGAGCAGTTCTTC. It is translated as CASSLDGSYNEQFF.